This is a list of T cell receptor beta chains from one sample in a study of shared clonotypes between healthy human individuals. Only in-frame clones appear in the TCRdb table, and some are missing; sequencing was by immunoSEQ multiplex PCR. The sample contains 2 million to 2.5 million clones, under 97% of which appear only once. The material sequenced was naive CD4+ T cells sorted from blood. Receptors originate from a man aged 18 to 29 in good health. CDR3s include the opening cysteine and the closing phenylalanine or tryptophan. The D gene is left open where the match is weak. Where a row states a size, it is once, few, many or the class of an expanded clone; other rows omit it.

V: TRBV19; D: -; J: TRBJ2-5; size: -; CDR3: CASLQGETQYF; DNA: TGTGCCAGTTTGCAGGGGGAGACCCAGTACTTC
V: TRBV4-3; D: -; J: TRBJ1-2; size: -; CDR3: CASSQERGRYGYTF; DNA: TGCGCCAGCAGCCAAGAAAGGGGCCGATATGGCTACACCTTC
V: TRBV28; D: TRBD2; J: TRBJ2-3; size: -; CDR3: CASSSLAGGTDTQYF; DNA: TGTGCCAGCAGCTCACTAGCGGGGGGGACAGATACGCAGTATTTT
V: TRBV6-6; D: TRBD1; J: TRBJ1-2; size: -; CDR3: CASRNGQGNYGYTF; DNA: TGTGCCAGCAGAAACGGACAGGGGAACTATGGCTACACCTTC
V: TRBV5-6; D: TRBD2; J: TRBJ2-5; size: -; CDR3: CASSLITSDQETQYF; DNA: TGTGCCAGCAGCTTGATAACTAGCGACCAAGAGACCCAGTACTTC
V: TRBV6-6; D: -; J: TRBJ2-5; size: -; CDR3: CASSTEETQYF; DNA: TGTGCCAGCAGTACTGAAGAGACCCAGTACTTC
V: TRBV7-2; D: -; J: TRBJ2-7; size: -; CDR3: CASSLGWAGSYEQYF; DNA: TGTGCCAGCAGCTTAGGCTGGGCCGGCTCCTACGAGCAGTACTTC
V: TRBV6-6; D: TRBD1; J: TRBJ1-2; size: -; CDR3: CASRRDRANYGYTF; DNA: TGTGCCAGCAGGCGGGACAGGGCTAACTATGGCTACACCTTC
V: TRBV30; D: TRBD2; J: TRBJ2-3; size: -; CDR3: CAWRVAGAPDTQYF; DNA: TGTGCCTGGAGAGTAGCGGGAGCACCAGATACGCAGTATTTT
V: TRBV6-1; D: TRBD1; J: TRBJ2-6; size: once; CDR3: CASSGEDRLLRGANVLTF; DNA: TGTGCCAGCAGTGGTGAGGACAGGCTTCTCAGGGGGGCCAACGTCCTGACTTTC
V: TRBV2; D: -; J: TRBJ1-4; size: once; CDR3: CASSRTYLDEKLFF; DNA: TGTGCCAGCAGTAGGACCTATCTGGATGAAAAACTGTTTTTT
V: TRBV28; D: -; J: TRBJ1-2; size: -; CDR3: CASSLWTIDGYTF; DNA: TGTGCCAGCAGTTTGTGGACAATAGATGGCTACACCTTC
V: TRBV18; D: TRBD1; J: TRBJ2-6; size: -; CDR3: CASQGTGAGANVLTF; DNA: TGTGCCAGCCAGGGGACAGGGGCCGGGGCCAACGTCCTGACTTTC
V: TRBV18; D: TRBD1; J: TRBJ1-2; size: -; CDR3: CASSWGQGDGYTF; DNA: TGTGCCAGCTCATGGGGACAGGGCGATGGCTACACCTTC
V: TRBV9; D: -; J: TRBJ1-1; size: -; CDR3: CASSVVDLNTEAFF; DNA: TGTGCCAGCAGCGTAGTGGACTTGAACACTGAAGCTTTCTTT
V: TRBV30; D: TRBD2; J: TRBJ2-5; size: -; CDR3: CAWTGGLQETQYF; DNA: TGTGCCTGGACGGGGGGTTTGCAAGAGACCCAGTACTTC
V: TRBV30; D: -; J: TRBJ1-6; size: -; CDR3: CAWSLQGGGPLHF; DNA: TGTGCCTGGAGTCTGCAGGGTGGAGGACCCCTCCACTTT
V: TRBV28; D: TRBD1; J: TRBJ1-5; size: -; CDR3: CASSRQGPRNQPQHF; DNA: TGTGCCAGCAGCAGACAGGGACCGCGCAATCAGCCCCAGCATTTT
V: TRBV28; D: -; J: TRBJ1-2; size: -; CDR3: CASSTPGIANYGYTF; DNA: TGTGCCAGCAGCACCCCGGGGATAGCTAACTATGGCTACACCTTC
V: TRBV7-2; D: -; J: TRBJ1-3; size: -; CDR3: CASSLGFLSGNTIYF; DNA: TGTGCCAGCAGCCTAGGATTCCTCTCTGGAAACACCATATATTTT
V: TRBV19; D: TRBD1; J: TRBJ2-2; size: -; CDR3: CASREQGQITGELFF; DNA: TGTGCCAGTAGAGAACAGGGGCAGATAACCGGGGAGCTGTTTTTT
V: TRBV5-4; D: -; J: TRBJ2-2; size: -; CDR3: CASSLGPNTGELFF; DNA: TGTGCCAGCAGCCTCGGGCCCAACACCGGGGAGCTGTTTTTT
V: TRBV29-1; D: -; J: TRBJ2-2; size: -; CDR3: CSVARGGGANTGELFF; DNA: TGCAGCGTTGCGAGAGGAGGGGGGGCGAACACCGGGGAGCTGTTTTTT
V: TRBV4-3; D: -; J: TRBJ2-2; size: -; CDR3: CASSQAAGRAGTGELFF; DNA: TGCGCCAGCAGCCAAGCGGCTGGTCGGGCGGGCACCGGGGAGCTGTTTTTT
V: TRBV6-6; D: TRBD1; J: TRBJ1-5; size: -; CDR3: CASSYPLTGGDQPQHF; DNA: TGTGCCAGCAGTTACCCCCTGACAGGGGGAGATCAGCCCCAGCATTTT
V: TRBV28; D: -; J: TRBJ2-7; size: -; CDR3: CASSLRSGYEQYF; DNA: TGTGCCAGCAGCCTCCGAAGCGGCTACGAGCAGTACTTC
V: TRBV19; D: TRBD2; J: TRBJ2-5; size: -; CDR3: CASSISGTETQYF; DNA: TGTGCCAGTAGTATCAGCGGGACAGAGACCCAGTACTTC
V: TRBV7-6; D: -; J: TRBJ2-3; size: -; CDR3: CASSLGHRGSGAADTQYF; DNA: TGTGCCAGCAGCTTAGGGCACCGCGGTAGCGGTGCAGCGGATACGCAGTATTTT
V: TRBV5-4; D: -; J: TRBJ2-3; size: -; CDR3: CASSLASRTDTQYF; DNA: TGTGCCAGCAGCTTGGCTTCTCGCACAGATACGCAGTATTTT
V: TRBV5-4; D: -; J: TRBJ1-5; size: few; CDR3: CASSLDSNQPQHF; DNA: TGTGCCAGCAGCTTGGATAGCAATCAGCCCCAGCATTTT
V: TRBV6-5; D: -; J: TRBJ1-5; size: once; CDR3: CASRSPGGGDQPQHF; DNA: TGTGCCAGCAGATCCCCCGGGGGAGGGGACCAGCCCCAGCATTTT
V: TRBV5-1; D: -; J: TRBJ2-5; size: -; CDR3: CASSQTETQYF; DNA: TGCGCCAGCAGCCAGACGGAGACCCAGTACTTC
V: TRBV28; D: -; J: TRBJ2-4; size: -; CDR3: CATHRAGGKNIQYF; DNA: TGTGCGACCCACAGGGCCGGGGGCAAAAACATTCAGTACTTC
V: TRBV5-1; D: -; J: TRBJ2-3; size: -; CDR3: CASSPYWDGDTDTQYF; DNA: TGCGCCAGCAGCCCCTACTGGGACGGAGACACAGATACGCAGTATTTT
V: TRBV18; D: -; J: TRBJ1-4; size: once; CDR3: CASSASAEGEKLFF; DNA: TGTGCCAGCTCAGCGTCGGCTGAGGGTGAAAAACTGTTTTTT
V: TRBV7-2; D: TRBD2; J: TRBJ2-5; size: -; CDR3: CASSLGGSGRETQYF; DNA: TGTGCCAGCAGCTTAGGGGGTAGCGGGAGAGAGACCCAGTACTTC
V: TRBV4-1; D: -; J: TRBJ1-1; size: -; CDR3: CASSLELVRNTEAFF; DNA: TGCGCCAGCAGCCTCGAACTTGTTCGTAACACTGAAGCTTTCTTT
V: TRBV7-2; D: TRBD2; J: TRBJ2-7; size: once; CDR3: CASSPRGVYEQYF; DNA: TGTGCCAGCAGTCCCCGGGGGGTTTACGAGCAGTACTTC
V: TRBV2; D: TRBD1; J: TRBJ2-7; size: few; CDR3: CASKSVTGPYEQYF; DNA: TGTGCCAGCAAGTCAGTGACAGGGCCCTACGAGCAGTACTTC
V: TRBV6-5; D: -; J: TRBJ2-5; size: -; CDR3: CASRESGREETQYF; DNA: TGTGCCAGCAGAGAGAGCGGGCGAGAAGAGACCCAGTACTTC
V: TRBV2; D: -; J: TRBJ1-4; size: -; CDR3: CASSEGSWGSNEKLFF; DNA: TGTGCCAGCAGTGAGGGTAGTTGGGGCTCTAATGAAAAACTGTTTTTT
V: TRBV29-1; D: -; J: TRBJ2-4; size: -; CDR3: CSVAVVEGAKNIQYF; DNA: TGCAGCGTTGCAGTGGTGGAGGGGGCCAAAAACATTCAGTACTTC
V: TRBV5-1; D: TRBD1; J: TRBJ1-1; size: -; CDR3: CASSSGQGMNTEAFF; DNA: TGCGCCAGCAGCTCCGGACAGGGGATGAACACTGAAGCTTTCTTT
V: TRBV5-1; D: TRBD2; J: TRBJ2-3; size: -; CDR3: CASSLGRVAPIDTQYF; DNA: TGCGCCAGCAGCCTCGGGAGGGTAGCCCCCATAGATACGCAGTATTTT
V: TRBV27; D: -; J: TRBJ1-4; size: -; CDR3: CASSLSRVNEKLFF; DNA: TGTGCCAGCAGTCTGTCCCGGGTTAATGAAAAACTGTTTTTT
V: TRBV7-6; D: TRBD2; J: TRBJ2-3; size: -; CDR3: CASSLAPASGRAIDTQYF; DNA: TGTGCCAGCAGCTTAGCGCCGGCTAGCGGGAGGGCCATAGATACGCAGTATTTT
V: TRBV7-9; D: -; J: TRBJ2-3; size: once; CDR3: CASSLARDTPPDTQYF; DNA: TGTGCCAGCAGCTTAGCACGGGACACCCCACCAGATACGCAGTATTTT
V: TRBV11-3; D: -; J: TRBJ2-5; size: -; CDR3: CASSLGQGYQETQYF; DNA: TGTGCCAGCAGCTTAGGTCAGGGGTACCAAGAGACCCAGTACTTC
V: TRBV6-5; D: -; J: TRBJ1-3; size: -; CDR3: CASSYSAGEHTIYF; DNA: TGTGCCAGCAGTTACTCGGCTGGGGAACACACCATATATTTT
V: TRBV13; D: -; J: TRBJ1-4; size: -; CDR3: CASSQHRVSGTNEKLFF; DNA: TGTGCCAGCAGCCAACACAGGGTTTCGGGAACTAATGAAAAACTGTTTTTT